What follows are 24 T cell receptor beta chains derived from one specimen sequenced in a study of blood T cell repertoires in COVID-19. Produced via immunoSEQ multiplex PCR; TCRdb's table is partial and in-frame only. The table lists 86,000 or so clones, roughly 78% of them singletons, with 1.2% in the top ten. Sequencing was carried out using peripheral blood. The receptors shown here come from a woman over 75 with acute or convalescent COVID-19.

V usage is TRBV15 and J usage is TRBJ2-7; 8 bases align to TRBD1. The CDR3 is 13 residues long. The V gene end was trimmed by 5 bases and the J gene end by 5 bases; junction bases not matched to a gene: 5. From germline, CDR1 is LNHNV and CDR2 YYDKDF (reference sequence). The CDR3: CATSRGQGHEQYF. DNA of the CDR3: TGTGCCACCAGCCGAGGACAGGGTCACGAGCAGTACTTC.

The V gene is TRBV6-6, the J gene TRBJ2-2; 8 bases are a match to TRBD2. With V trimmed by 10 bases and J by 2 bases, 6 bases remained unmatched. This CDR3 is built from 14 residues. Germline V gene lookup returns CDR1 MNHNY and CDR2 SVGAGI (reference sequence). CDR3 amino acids: CATAGGPNTGELFF. In DNA, the CDR3 is TGTGCCACCGCGGGAGGCCCTAACACCGGGGAGCTGTTTTTT.

V and J are TRBV5-1 and TRBJ2-2, with TRBD1 matching over 11 bases. The CDR3 loop spans 16 amino acids. Germline values: CDR1 SGHRS, CDR2 YFSETQ. Germline trimming cut 1 base from V and 5 bases from J; bases unmatched to any gene: 4. The CDR3 here is CASSLSGTGGTGELFF. For the CDR3, the DNA is TGCGCCAGCAGCTTGTCTGGGACAGGGGGAACCGGGGAGCTGTTTTTT.

This clone was seen only a few times. The V call is TRBV3-1 (or the pseudogene TRBV3-2), the J call TRBJ2-1, with 9 bases aligning to TRBD2. V lost 8 bases and J lost 2; bases outside the gene matches: 7. Germline V lookup: CDR1 LGHDT, CDR2 YNNKEL (reference sequence). The CDR3 extends over 15 amino acids. CDR3 nucleotides: TGTGCCAGCGTCCTATCTAGCGGGGCCTACAATGAGCAGTTCTTC. Residues: CASVLSSGAYNEQFF.

This clone occurred once. This chain uses TRBV7-2 with TRBJ2-7, with a tentative D call TRBD2 (6 bases). The CDR3 runs to 17 residues. The germline V and J ends were trimmed by 1 base and 9 bases, with 25 bases remaining between them. Germline V gene lookup returns CDR1 SGHTA and CDR2 FQGNSA. CDR3 amino acids: CASSLGFGGGIKDGQYF. In DNA form, the CDR3 reads TGTGCCAGCAGCTTAGGTTTTGGGGGAGGAATAAAGGATGGGCAGTACTTC.

This chain links TRBV7-2 with TRBJ1-4, with D maybe TRBD1 (6 bases). CDR3 size: 16 residues. The germline V and J ends were trimmed by 5 bases and 1 base, with 14 bases remaining between them. Germline loops: CDR1 SGHTA, CDR2 FQGNSA. CDR3: CASSPRQAVTNEKLFF. The CDR3 DNA sequence: TGTGCCAGCAGCCCCAGACAGGCTGTAACTAATGAAAAACTGTTTTTT.

This clone has only one observation. In nucleotides, the CDR3 is TGCAGTGCTACGGGACTTTACGAGCAGTACTTC. The encoded protein is CSATGLYEQYF. V usage is TRBV20-1 and J usage is TRBJ2-7, with D possibly matching TRBD2 (6 bases). The germline V gene encodes CDR1 DFQATT and CDR2 SNEGSKA (reference sequence). The CDR3 consists of 11 residues. The V end lost 4 bases, the J end lost 4 bases, and 8 bases lay between the germline ends.

This clone appeared a few times. The rearrangement links TRBV3-1 (or the pseudogene TRBV3-2) to TRBJ2-3; 11 bases line up with TRBD2. The V and J ends lost 8 bases and 4 bases, in that order; junction bases with no gene match: 5. The CDR3 length is 14 residues. CDR1 LGHDT and CDR2 YNNKEL come from the germline V gene (reference sequence). As DNA, the CDR3 is TGTGCCAGCGCCCTAGCGGGAGGATCAGATACGCAGTATTTT. Its translation is CASALAGGSDTQYF.

This chain connects TRBV7-2 to TRBJ1-2, with D possibly being TRBD1 (5 bases). From germline, CDR1 is SGHTA and CDR2 FQGNSA. V shed 5 bases and J shed 2 bases, with 9 bases lying between them. The CDR3 loop spans 13 amino acids. The CDR3, as DNA: TGTGCCAGCAGCCCGGAGGGGAACTATGGCTACACCTTC. Amino acids: CASSPEGNYGYTF.

The chain uses TRBV9 and TRBJ1-3; TRBD1 is a possible D gene (5 bases). The CDR3 is 18 amino acids. In germline, CDR1 is SGDLS, CDR2 YYNGEE. Trimming pared 0 bases from V and 3 bases from J, leaving 19 bases between. CDR3 in DNA: TGTGCCAGCAGCGTAGGGTGGAGCGGGGCGGCAGATGGAAACACCATATATTTT. Amino acids: CASSVGWSGAADGNTIYF. The full variable domain, completed using reference TRBV9 and TRBJ1-3, is DSGVTQTPKHLITATGQRVTLRCSPRSGDLSVYWYQQSLDQGLQFLIQYYNGEERAKGNILERFSAQQFPDLHSELNLSSLELGDSALYFCASSVGWSGAADGNTIYFGEGSWLTVV.

The chain employs TRBV7-6 and TRBJ2-1, with 16 bases aligning to TRBD2. From germline, CDR1 is SGHVS and CDR2 FNYEAQ. After removal of 8 bases from V and 7 bases from J, the junction contained 11 bases not matched to a gene. The CDR3 consists of 17 residues. The CDR3 DNA reads TGTGCCAGCGGGACTAGCGGGGGGGTTTTCAGTCGAAATGAGCAGTTCTTC. It codes for CASGTSGGVFSRNEQFF.

This chain links TRBV7-7 with TRBJ2-1; possibly TRBD1 for D (5 bases). From germline, CDR1 is SSHAT and CDR2 FNYEAQ (reference sequence). The CDR3 spans 17 residues. With 3 bases removed from V and 3 bases from J, the gap between germline ends came to 18 bases. The CDR3 reads CASSFGDSTLYYNEQFF. The CDR3 bases are TGTGCCAGCAGCTTCGGCGACAGCACCTTATACTACAATGAGCAGTTCTTC. Full variable domain (remainder filled in from reference TRBV7-7 and TRBJ2-1): GAGVSQSPRYKVTKRGQDVTLRCDPISSHATLYWYQQALGQGPEFLTYFNYEAQPDKSGLPSDRFSAERPEGSISTLTIQRTEQRDSAMYRCASSFGDSTLYYNEQFFGPGTRLTVL.

The gene calls are TRBV18 and TRBJ2-1; 12 positions match TRBD2. The CDR3 runs 15 residues. The germline V gene has CDR1 KGHSH and CDR2 LQKENI. The V segment lost 5 bases and the J segment 7 bases; nucleotides outside the gene matches: 6. The CDR3 bases are TGTGCCAGCTCATCCCGGACTAGCGGGGAAAATGAGCAGTTCTTC. Its translation: CASSSRTSGENEQFF.

This clone was seen a single time. The gene calls are TRBV7-9 and TRBJ1-4, with 7 positions matching TRBD1. After removal of 4 bases from V and 5 bases from J, the junction contained 4 bases not matched to a gene. CDR1 SEHNR and CDR2 FQNEAQ come from the germline V gene (reference sequence). There are 14 residues in the CDR3. DNA of the CDR3: TGTGCCAGCAGCTCCGGACAGGAAAATGAAAAACTGTTTTTT. Protein sequence: CASSSGQENEKLFF.

The gene calls are TRBV27 and TRBJ2-7; D gene ambiguous. Germline CDR1 reads MNHEY; CDR2 reads SMNVEV (reference sequence). Trimming shortened V by 4 bases and J by 6 bases, and 10 bases separated the two germline ends. This CDR3 comprises 12 residues. In DNA, the CDR3 is TGTGCCAGCAGTTCCGCGTACAGCGAGCAGTACTTC. Amino acids: CASSSAYSEQYF.

The rearrangement joins TRBV18 to TRBJ1-6; possible D gene TRBD1, 5 bases. V lost 3 bases and J lost 11, with 17 bases in between. The CDR3 spans 15 residues. Germline lookup yields CDR1 KGHSH and CDR2 LQKENI. CDR3 sequence: CASSPRDSFLAPLHF. DNA of the CDR3: TGTGCCAGCTCACCGAGGGACTCCTTCCTAGCACCCCTCCACTTT.

The sample holds a few counts of this clone. This chain joins TRBV5-1 and TRBJ2-2; D is perhaps TRBD2 (6 bases). Germline V CDR1 and CDR2: SGHRS, YFSETQ. Between the trimmed V and J ends, which lost 7 bases and 3 bases, there was a span of 19 bases. The CDR3 runs 16 residues. Here the CDR3 reads CASRLFQGGDTGELFF. DNA of the CDR3: TGCGCCAGCCGGTTATTCCAGGGAGGTGACACCGGGGAGCTGTTTTTT.

V gene TRBV5-4 combines with J gene TRBJ2-1; 7 nucleotides match TRBD1. Germline lookup yields CDR1 SGHNT and CDR2 YYREEE (reference sequence). Trimming removed 4 bases from V and 7 bases from J; junction bases left unmatched: 11. This CDR3 has 15 amino acids. CDR3 sequence reads: CASSPPEGALNEQFF. The CDR3 DNA follows: TGTGCCAGCAGCCCCCCAGAGGGGGCGCTTAATGAGCAGTTCTTC.

The V gene is TRBV6-5, the J gene TRBJ2-1; the match to TRBD2 covers 9 bases. Germline V gives CDR1 MNHEY, CDR2 SVGAGI. CDR3 length: 14 amino acids. V shed 6 bases and J 2 bases; nucleotides not matched to a gene: 2. CDR3 amino acids: CASRIAGAYNEQFF. The DNA for the CDR3 is TGTGCCAGCAGGATAGCGGGAGCCTACAATGAGCAGTTCTTC.

The chain couples TRBV2 to TRBJ1-3; D is possibly TRBD1 (6 bases). Germline V gene data show CDR1 as SNHLY and CDR2 as FYNNEI. Trimming pared 8 bases from V and 0 bases from J, leaving 11 bases between. The CDR3 has 14 residues. The CDR3 DNA sequence: TGTGCCAGCGAAGGACAGCTCTCTGGAAACACCATATATTTT. Amino acids: CASEGQLSGNTIYF.

The rearrangement links TRBV10-2 to TRBJ1-2; tentatively, D is TRBD1 (6 bases). The germline CDR1 and CDR2 sequences are WSHSY and SAAADI. V shed 0 bases and J shed 5 bases, with 16 bases lying between them. The length of the CDR3 is 16 residues. CDR3 residues: CASSESPIRGGYGYTF. The CDR3 DNA sequence: TGCGCCAGCAGTGAGTCCCCCATCAGGGGAGGGTATGGCTACACCTTC.

This clone was seen only once. The V call is TRBV18, the J call TRBJ1-5; D possibly corresponds to TRBD1 (6 bases). The V gene lost 5 bases and the J gene lost 3 bases, with 14 bases spanning the gap. The germline CDR1 and CDR2 sequences are KGHSH and LQKENI. The CDR3 is 15 residues long. The CDR3 reads CASSSDSGDNQPQHF. In DNA, the CDR3 is TGTGCCAGCTCATCCGATTCAGGGGACAATCAGCCCCAGCATTTT. Supplemented by reference TRBV18 and TRBJ1-5, the full variable domain reads NAGVMQNPRHLVRRRGQEARLRCSPMKGHSHVYWYRQLPEEGLKFMVYLQKENIIDESGMPKERFSAEFPKEGPSILRIQQVVRGDSAAYFCASSSDSGDNQPQHFGDGTRLSIL.

The chain links TRBV6-5 to TRBJ2-3; D call uncertain. CDR1 and CDR2 from the germline V gene are MNHEY and SVGAGI. Trimming took 6 bases from V and 4 from J, leaving 14 bases between them. The CDR3 length is 14 residues. The CDR3 spells CASRKPYEADTQYF. The CDR3 DNA reads TGTGCCAGCAGAAAGCCTTACGAGGCAGATACGCAGTATTTT.

This clone was counted only a few times. The rearrangement joins TRBV27 to TRBJ2-2, with 8 bases aligning to TRBD2. With 3 bases clipped from V and 1 base from J, the junction kept 13 bases outside the gene matches. CDR3 size: 19 residues. Germline CDR1 and CDR2: MNHEY and SMNVEV (reference sequence). The DNA of the CDR3 is TGTGCCAGCAGTTTGATCCCCCGCGGGAGGAGGGGGAACACCGGGGAGCTGTTTTTT. This translates into CASSLIPRGRRGNTGELFF.